The 22 T cell receptor beta chains reported below all come from one sample, sequenced in a study of blood T cell repertoires in COVID-19 (dated by TCRdb to 2020 to 2021). The protocol used for the library was the immunoSEQ multiplex PCR assay. TCRdb took over this immuneACCESS table, retaining in-frame rearrangements with V and J assigned. Such tables are incomplete; in checked studies, under half of the missing clones stem from an unresolved V gene, and the remainder is unexplained. In all, the sample holds 130,000 to 150,000 clones, and about 76% of those were seen once. The ten top clones hold approximately 8% of the sample. The sequenced sample consisted of peripheral blood. The receptors were gathered from a human donor in a cohort sampled during active COVID-19.

Worth noting for this clone: This clone may be a read error of a much larger clone one base away. V and J are TRBV28 and TRBJ2-7; D not resolved. Germline CDR1 reads MDHEN; CDR2 reads SYDVKM. V was shortened by 1 base and J by 4 bases, with 5 bases between the two germline ends. The CDR3 runs to 12 residues. CDR3 in DNA: TGTGCCAGCAGTTTATCCAGGTACGAGCAGTACTTC. Protein sequence: CASSLSRYEQYF. Filled out from reference TRBV28 and TRBJ2-7, the complete variable domain reads DVKVTQSSRYLVKRTGEKVFLECVQDMDHENMFWYRQDPGLGLRLIYFSYDVKMKEKGDIPEGYSVSREKKERFSLILESASTNQTSMYLCASSLSRYEQYFGPGTRLTVT.

The chain links TRBV18 to TRBJ1-4; tentatively, D is TRBD1 (5 bases). The V gene's germline CDR1 is KGHSH and CDR2 LQKENI. The CDR3 contains 13 residues. Trimming removed 8 bases from V and 4 bases from J, with 11 bases in between. CDR3 sequence reads: CASALGVNEKLFF. DNA of the CDR3: TGTGCCAGCGCCTTAGGGGTTAATGAAAAACTGTTTTTT.

This sequence joins TRBV3-1 (or the pseudogene TRBV3-2) and TRBJ1-1; D not certain. Germline CDR1 and CDR2: LGHDT and YNNKEL (reference sequence). V gave up 5 bases and J gave up 8 bases, with 12 bases separating them. The CDR3 has 12 amino acids. The CDR3 coding sequence is TGTGCCAGCAGCTTAACAGATTCCGAAGCTTTCTTT. Translated, it gives CASSLTDSEAFF.

V usage is TRBV15 and J usage is TRBJ2-7, with 8 nucleotides matching TRBD1. V shed 8 bases, J shed 2 bases, and the junction held 5 bases outside the gene matches. From germline, CDR1 is LNHNV and CDR2 YYDKDF (reference sequence). This CDR3 has 13 residues. As DNA, the CDR3 is TGTGCCACCGCACGACAGGGGACCTACGAGCAGTACTTC. Amino acids: CATARQGTYEQYF.

This clone was detected once. The rearrangement links TRBV6-2 or TRBV6-3 to TRBJ2-1; TRBD1 might be the D (6 bases). Trimming took 5 bases from V and 0 from J, leaving 11 bases between them. This CDR3 has 15 residues. CDR1 is MNHEY and CDR2 is SVGEGT in the germline V gene. The CDR3 DNA reads TGTGCCAGCAGTCAGAGGGACAACTCCTACAATGAGCAGTTCTTC. It translates to CASSQRDNSYNEQFF.

The rearrangement joins TRBV9 to TRBJ2-7; 8 nucleotides match TRBD1. V shed 10 bases and J 5 bases; nucleotides not matched to a gene: 20. Germline CDR1 SGDLS, CDR2 YYNGEE. This CDR3 spans 16 amino acids. The chain's CDR3 is CAPKQVTLHRGNEQYF. In DNA, the CDR3 is TGTGCCCCCAAGCAGGTAACCCTTCACAGGGGGAACGAGCAGTACTTC.

The DNA for the CDR3 is TGTGCCAGCAGTGCCGGGACTAGCGGGATTTACGAGCAGTACTTC. This sequence encodes CASSAGTSGIYEQYF. V gene TRBV6-4 combines with J gene TRBJ2-7; 13 bases fit TRBD2. Germline CDR1 reads MRHNA; CDR2 reads SNTAGT. Trimming removed 4 bases from V and 4 bases from J; junction bases left unmatched: 4. CDR3 length equals 15 residues.

The J gene is TRBJ1-5, the V gene TRBV20-1; no clear D. The V gene's germline CDR1 is DFQATT and CDR2 SNEGSKA (reference sequence). Trimming removed 3 bases from V and 5 bases from J, with 20 bases in between. The CDR3 has 16 amino acids. The DNA of the CDR3 is TGCAGTGCTAGTCCCTACCAGCAGTCTAGATATCAGCCCCAGCATTTT. Translating gives CSASPYQQSRYQPQHF.

This chain uses TRBV28 with TRBJ2-1; no definite D call. CDR1 and CDR2 (germline): MDHEN, SYDVKM. The CDR3 extends over 15 amino acids. V was shortened by 8 bases and J by 0 bases, with 14 bases between the two germline ends. The CDR3 reads CASQSPRSSYNEQFF. In DNA, the CDR3 is TGTGCCAGCCAATCACCTAGAAGCTCCTACAATGAGCAGTTCTTC.

This clone has only one observation. The chain couples TRBV19 to TRBJ2-7; 7 bases agree with TRBD2. Germline values: CDR1 LNHDA, CDR2 SQIVND (reference sequence). The CDR3 totals 13 residues. The V segment lost 8 bases and the J segment 2 bases; nucleotides outside the gene matches: 6. This CDR3 reads CASGTSVPYEQYF. CDR3 coding DNA: TGTGCCAGTGGAACTAGCGTACCCTACGAGCAGTACTTC.

This clone was counted between two and nine times. The chain recombines TRBV7-8 with TRBJ1-5; TRBD1 aligns across 7 bases. J lost 2 bases, V lost 5 bases, and 9 bases had no gene match. This CDR3 contains 16 residues. Germline loops: CDR1 SGHVS, CDR2 FQNEAQ. CDR3 in amino acids: CASSLRGGQGNQPQHF. For the CDR3, the DNA is TGTGCCAGCAGCCTGCGTGGTGGACAGGGCAATCAGCCCCAGCATTTT.

The chain employs TRBV28 and TRBJ1-2, with D perhaps matching TRBD1 (5 bases). This CDR3 has 14 residues. Trimming removed 6 bases from V and 8 bases from J, with 19 bases in between. The V gene's germline CDR1 is MDHEN and CDR2 SYDVKM. In DNA, the CDR3 is TGTGCCAGCAGGCCCGGGCCCAGGGTTGTAGGCTACACCTTC. Translated, it gives CASRPGPRVVGYTF.

The V call is TRBV10-3, the J call TRBJ2-7, with D perhaps matching TRBD1 (6 bases). The CDR3 contains 15 residues. Germline CDR1 is ENHRY and CDR2 is SYGVKD. V gave up 6 bases and J gave up 0 bases, with 15 bases separating them. The CDR3 DNA reads as TGTGCCATCAGGAGTTCGACAGGTAACTCCTACGAGCAGTACTTC. Encoded protein: CAIRSSTGNSYEQYF.

This clone has a handful of counts. Here the CDR3 reads CASSPRTSGSLNTGELFF. The CDR3 coding sequence is TGTGCCAGCAGTCCCCGGACTAGCGGGAGTCTGAACACCGGGGAGCTGTTTTTT. This sequence joins TRBV6-6 and TRBJ2-2; 13 nucleotides agree with TRBD2. Germline trimming cut 5 bases from V and 1 base from J; bases unmatched to any gene: 7. The CDR3 has 18 residues. Per germline, CDR1 MNHNY and CDR2 SVGAGI (reference sequence).

V gene TRBV6-6 combines with J gene TRBJ2-4; 7 bases are a match to TRBD2. The CDR3 is made up of 14 amino acids. CDR1 MNHNY and CDR2 SVGAGI come from the germline V gene (reference sequence). Trimming at V came to 7 bases and at J to 1 base, leaving 4 bases not matched to a gene. The CDR3 DNA reads TGTGCCAGCATTGGGAGGGAGGCCAAAAACATTCAGTACTTC. Amino acids: CASIGREAKNIQYF.

This chain joins TRBV6-6 and TRBJ2-5; maybe TRBD2 (5 bases). Germline V gene sequence: CDR1 MNHNY, CDR2 SVGAGI (reference sequence). V was pared by 5 bases and J by 2 bases, with 12 bases between. The CDR3 has 14 amino acids. CDR3 sequence reads: CASSQRTLQETQYF. In DNA form, the CDR3 reads TGTGCCAGCAGTCAAAGGACTTTACAAGAGACCCAGTACTTC.

This chain joins TRBV28 and TRBJ1-1, with 9 bases that match TRBD1. V trimming: 6 bases; J trimming: 2 bases; junction bases outside the gene matches: 7. Germline loops: CDR1 MDHEN, CDR2 SYDVKM. The CDR3 extends over 15 amino acids. CDR3 DNA sequence: TGTGCCAGCAGCTCCCCGGGACAGGGAAACACTGAAGCTTTCTTT. It yields the protein CASSSPGQGNTEAFF.

This clone was detected once. The rearrangement joins TRBV18 to TRBJ2-1; D perhaps matches TRBD2 (5 bases). The germline V gene encodes CDR1 KGHSH and CDR2 LQKENI. Trimming cost V 6 bases and J 5 bases, with 17 bases left between them. This CDR3 is built from 15 residues. CDR3 loop: CASSLVNRGNNEQFF. In DNA, the CDR3 is TGTGCCAGCTCCCTGGTAAACAGAGGGAACAATGAGCAGTTCTTC.

The chain combines TRBV28 with TRBJ1-1; tentative D call: TRBD1 (5 bases). Trimming removed 1 base at V and 1 base at J, with 16 bases between. Germline CDR1 is MDHEN and CDR2 is SYDVKM. This CDR3 has 17 residues. CDR3 coding DNA: TGTGCCAGCAGTTTATCCGACTCAGGGCGGGGGAACACTGAAGCTTTCTTT. Its translation is CASSLSDSGRGNTEAFF.

The V gene is TRBV19, the J gene TRBJ2-7; TRBD2 agrees at 8 bases. Germline V gene sequence: CDR1 LNHDA, CDR2 SQIVND (reference sequence). The CDR3 is 15 residues long. J was trimmed by 1 base and V by 3 bases; bases with no gene match: 5. The CDR3 reads CASSIRAGASYEQYF. The DNA for the CDR3 is TGTGCCAGTAGTATTAGAGCGGGGGCGTCCTACGAGCAGTACTTC.

V gene TRBV27 combines with J gene TRBJ2-7; D gene uncertain. Germline CDR1 and CDR2: MNHEY and SMNVEV (reference sequence). This CDR3 contains 14 residues. V lost 3 bases, J lost 7 bases, and 16 bases lay in between. The CDR3 sequence: CASSFWAQVWEQYF. CDR3 coding DNA: TGTGCCAGCAGTTTTTGGGCCCAAGTGTGGGAGCAGTACTTC.

The chain couples TRBV5-1 to TRBJ1-3; D not resolved. Between the trimmed V and J ends, which lost 2 bases and 0 bases, there was a span of 6 bases. The germline CDR1 and CDR2 sequences are SGHRS and YFSETQ. This CDR3 comprises 14 residues. CDR3 nucleotide sequence: TGCGCCAGCAGCTTAGCAAGCTCTGGAAACACCATATATTTT. This sequence encodes CASSLASSGNTIYF.